Below, one TCR beta chain is given with its context. The antigen this receptor binds is unknown. No qualities accompany the bases; no much larger clone lies one base away. Each collaborating institution followed its own protocols to collect whole blood in K2EDTA tubes. Collaborator samples were shipped for TCRbeta analysis as frozen whole blood, isolated PBMCs, or DNA extracted from either sample type. These data originate in a study of blood T cell repertoires in COVID-19 (dated by TCRdb to the early 2020s). Concerning the study at large: Samples covering the acute and convalescent phases of COVID-19 were provided by collaborators in the United States, Italy and Spain. The material from the prospective study consisted of cDNA or gDNA derived from T cells, B-cell-depleted T cells, or PBMCs. Subjects who had been exposed to COVID-19, were actively infected with it, or had recovered from it provided the deeply sampled blood TCRbeta repertoires that made up the dataset. The repertoires were made available in a free public database intended to serve as a resource for research on the immune response to SARS-CoV-2. The samples were drawn from the first 160 participants of the ongoing ImmuneRACE study and from 1,254 subjects provided by 6 global collaborators. The sample metadata nearly always contained a de-identified subject ID, COVID-19 status, age in years and sex. HLA class I and class II types, where available, came from metadata supplied by the sample provider rather than from assay-based typing. The paper as a whole reports these results and caveats: How much clinical and demographic metadata was included differed by source and by participant, and the metadata was provided uncurated.

TCRbeta CDR3 regions were amplified from genomic DNA using the immunoSEQ Assay, a bias-controlled multiplex PCR. On the authors' methods: The number of nucleated cells in each sample was estimated from the amplification of reference gene primers within the assay. To quantify the absolute abundance of each unique TCRbeta CDR3 rearrangement, sequence reads were collapsed and filtered. Productive Simpson clonality was computed per sample as the square root of Simpson's diversity index over productive rearrangements. In its TCRdb copy, this immuneACCESS table keeps in-frame sequences only and misses some clones. Where compared with another copy, unresolved V genes explain less than half of these, and the others have no known cause. V and J calls and clone size are given by that table; D and trimming were obtained from the DNA. This sample has 110,000 or so clones in its table, and roughly 85% of those were observed once. 3% to 4% of the sample is in the top ten clones.

The germline V gene encodes CDR1 KGHSH and CDR2 LQKENI. Reading from cysteine to phenylalanine, the CDR3 counts 16 amino acids. CDR3 DNA only is kept here, 48 bases in frame from base 1. Between the V and J ends, shortened by 3 bases and 1 base respectively, the junction contains 13 bases. Recombination connected TRBV18 to TRBJ1-3; the best D guess is TRBD1, with 5 bases matching. Sequences were obtained from peripheral blood. The origin of this receptor is a man aged 40-49 years with acute or convalescent COVID-19. CDR3 region: CASSPNPGGSGNTIYF. The sequenced DNA is TGTGCCAGCTCACCGAACCCCGGGGGGTCTGGAAACACCATATATTTT.